The 5 T cell receptor beta chains below come from one sample, sequenced in a study of blood T cell repertoires in COVID-19. TCRdb's copy holds only in-frame clones and misses some; the assay was immunoSEQ multiplex PCR. The sample consists of over 300,000 clones, almost 85% of them appearing once. The sequenced material came from peripheral blood. The source is a human donor in a cohort sampled during active COVID-19.

Of note for this clone: Other DNA variants within this sample encode the same CDR3. V gene TRBV6-4 combines with J gene TRBJ2-3, with D possibly matching TRBD2 (5 bases). Trimming left V 0 bases short and J 1 base short, with 5 bases between. Germline lookup yields CDR1 MRHNA and CDR2 SNTAGT. The CDR3 is made up of 14 amino acids. The CDR3 DNA is TGTGCCAGCAGTGACTCCGGGGGCACAGATACGCAGTATTTT. Its translation: CASSDSGGTDTQYF.

V and J are TRBV2 and TRBJ2-3; tentative D call: TRBD2 (5 bases). Between the trimmed V and J ends, which lost 7 bases and 1 base, there was a span of 9 bases. CDR3 length: 13 amino acids. Germline loops: CDR1 SNHLY, CDR2 FYNNEI. The CDR3 DNA sequence: TGTGCCAGCATATGGACTCGCACAGATACGCAGTATTTT. Encoded protein: CASIWTRTDTQYF.

The chain combines TRBV4-2 with TRBJ1-2, with 11 positions matching TRBD1. CDR1 and CDR2 from the germline V gene are LGHNA and YNFKEQ. The CDR3 covers 16 residues. With V trimmed by 1 base and J by 4 bases, 5 bases remained unmatched. The CDR3 DNA reads as TGTGCCAGCAGCCAAGCCTCCGGGACAGGGGGCTATGGCTACACCTTC. This encodes CASSQASGTGGYGYTF.

The chain has TRBV30 and TRBJ1-2; 7 bases agree with TRBD1. Trimming at V came to 4 bases and at J to 8 bases, leaving 10 bases not matched to a gene. Germline values: CDR1 GTSNPN, CDR2 SVGIG (reference sequence). The CDR3 is 13 amino acids. In nucleotides, the CDR3 is TGTGCCTGGACGATTAGCGACAGGGTGGGCTACACCTTC. Translated, it gives CAWTISDRVGYTF.

The rearrangement uses TRBV7-3 and TRBJ2-5; tentatively, D is TRBD2 (6 bases). CDR3 length: 13 residues. Trimming removed 4 bases at V and 5 bases at J, with 11 bases between. Germline V gives CDR1 SGHTA, CDR2 FQGTGA. CDR3 sequence: CASSYRLEETQYF. DNA for the CDR3: TGTGCCAGCAGCTACAGACTAGAGGAGACCCAGTACTTC.